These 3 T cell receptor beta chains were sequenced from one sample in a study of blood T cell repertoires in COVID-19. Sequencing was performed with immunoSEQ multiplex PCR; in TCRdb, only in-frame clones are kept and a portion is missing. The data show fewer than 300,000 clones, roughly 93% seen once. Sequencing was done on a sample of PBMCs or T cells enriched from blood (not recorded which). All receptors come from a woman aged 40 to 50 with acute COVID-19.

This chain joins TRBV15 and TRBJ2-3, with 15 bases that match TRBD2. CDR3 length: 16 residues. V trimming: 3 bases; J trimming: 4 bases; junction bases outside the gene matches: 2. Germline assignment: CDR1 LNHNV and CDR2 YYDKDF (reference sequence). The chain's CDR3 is CATSRGLAGGADTQYF. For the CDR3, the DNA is TGTGCCACCAGCAGGGGACTAGCGGGGGGCGCAGATACGCAGTATTTT. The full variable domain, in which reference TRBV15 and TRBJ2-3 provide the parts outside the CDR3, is DAMVIQNPRYQVTQFGKPVTLSCSQTLNHNVMYWYQQKSSQAPKLLFHYYDKDFNNEADTPDNFQSRRPNTSFCFLDIRSPGLGDTAMYLCATSRGLAGGADTQYFGPGTRLTVL.

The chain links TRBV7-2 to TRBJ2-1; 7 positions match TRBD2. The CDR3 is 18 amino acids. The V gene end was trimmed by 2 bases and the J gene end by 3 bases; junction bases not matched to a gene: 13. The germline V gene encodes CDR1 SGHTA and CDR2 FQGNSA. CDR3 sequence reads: CASSLIGTGLGDYNEQFF. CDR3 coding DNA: TGTGCCAGCAGCTTAATAGGAACAGGACTAGGGGACTACAATGAGCAGTTCTTC.

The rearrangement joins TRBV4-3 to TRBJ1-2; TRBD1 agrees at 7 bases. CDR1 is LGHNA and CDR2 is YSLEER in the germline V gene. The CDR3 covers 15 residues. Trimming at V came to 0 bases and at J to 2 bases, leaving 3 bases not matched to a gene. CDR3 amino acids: CASSQDPGGNYGYTF. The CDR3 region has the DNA TGCGCCAGCAGCCAAGATCCAGGGGGAAACTATGGCTACACCTTC.